Presented here are 8 T cell receptor beta chains from one specimen sequenced in a study of shared clonotypes between healthy human individuals. Measured with immunoSEQ multiplex PCR; TCRdb has only the in-frame clones, and not every one. The table shows over 700,000 clones, with 55% to 75% occurring only once. The source material was memory CD4+ T cells sorted from blood. As to subset: CD45RA-negative fraction. The receptors were gathered from a woman aged 30 to 39 in good health.

The J gene is TRBJ2-5, the V gene TRBV5-1; 9 bases are a match to TRBD1. Germline V lookup: CDR1 SGHRS, CDR2 YFSETQ. V lost 3 bases to trimming and J lost 2 bases; unmatched junction nucleotides: 2. The CDR3 covers 14 residues. The CDR3 region is CASSWGTGQETQYF. The CDR3 DNA sequence: TGCGCCAGCAGCTGGGGGACAGGGCAAGAGACCCAGTACTTC.

In DNA, the CDR3 is TGTGCCAGCAGTTCCGGACAGGGCGCATCCAATCAGCCCCAGCATTTT. It specifies CASSSGQGASNQPQHF. V usage is TRBV28 and J usage is TRBJ1-5; 8 bases are a match to TRBD1. V lost 4 bases and J lost 3; bases outside the gene matches: 8. This CDR3 spans 16 amino acids. From germline, CDR1 is MDHEN and CDR2 SYDVKM.

V and J are TRBV11-2 and TRBJ2-1; D remains unclear. Per germline, CDR1 SGHAT and CDR2 FQNNGV. The CDR3 spans 15 residues. The V end was cut by 7 bases, the J end by 3 bases, with 16 bases between. CDR3 DNA sequence: TGTGCCAGCACCTCATCCGACATAGGCTACAATGAGCAGTTCTTC. It is translated as CASTSSDIGYNEQFF.

The V call is TRBV10-2, the J call TRBJ2-7; the match to TRBD1 covers 8 bases. Germline V CDR1 and CDR2: WSHSY, SAAADI. J lost 2 bases, V lost 6 bases, and 6 bases had no gene match. The CDR3 loop spans 14 amino acids. The CDR3, as DNA: TGCGCCAGCAGAGATGGACAGGGTCCCTACGAGCAGTACTTC. It is translated as CASRDGQGPYEQYF.

In its sample, this clone was seen a few times. This chain connects TRBV7-6 to TRBJ2-5; TRBD2 agrees at 7 bases. V shed 6 bases and J 2 bases; nucleotides not matched to a gene: 3. The germline gives CDR1 SGHVS, CDR2 FNYEAQ. The CDR3 consists of 13 residues. In nucleotides, the CDR3 is TGTGCCAGCAGGCCGGGGGGACAAGAGACCCAGTACTTC. It yields the protein CASRPGGQETQYF.

The chain combines TRBV19 with TRBJ2-7; no clear D. CDR3 length: 12 amino acids. CDR1 and CDR2 (germline): LNHDA, SQIVND (reference sequence). The V end was cut by 4 bases, the J end by 2 bases, with 6 bases between. The CDR3 loop reads CASSNIPYEQYF. CDR3 bases: TGTGCCAGTAGTAACATTCCCTACGAGCAGTACTTC.

This chain connects TRBV10-3 to TRBJ2-1, with TRBD1 matching 9 bases. This CDR3 is built from 14 residues. V was pared by 10 bases and J by 2 bases, with 6 bases of the junction left unmatched. Germline values: CDR1 ENHRY, CDR2 SYGVKD. CDR3 sequence reads: CATRDRAAYNEQFF. CDR3 nucleotides: TGTGCCACCCGGGACAGGGCCGCCTACAATGAGCAGTTCTTC.

The chain joins TRBV6-6 to TRBJ2-5; TRBD2 agrees at 10 bases. Germline CDR1 reads MNHNY; CDR2 reads SVGAGI (reference sequence). The CDR3 is made up of 13 amino acids. J lost 4 bases, V lost 6 bases, and 2 bases had no gene match. The CDR3 spells CASRIAGGETQYF. CDR3 sequence (DNA): TGTGCCAGCAGGATAGCGGGAGGAGAGACCCAGTACTTC.